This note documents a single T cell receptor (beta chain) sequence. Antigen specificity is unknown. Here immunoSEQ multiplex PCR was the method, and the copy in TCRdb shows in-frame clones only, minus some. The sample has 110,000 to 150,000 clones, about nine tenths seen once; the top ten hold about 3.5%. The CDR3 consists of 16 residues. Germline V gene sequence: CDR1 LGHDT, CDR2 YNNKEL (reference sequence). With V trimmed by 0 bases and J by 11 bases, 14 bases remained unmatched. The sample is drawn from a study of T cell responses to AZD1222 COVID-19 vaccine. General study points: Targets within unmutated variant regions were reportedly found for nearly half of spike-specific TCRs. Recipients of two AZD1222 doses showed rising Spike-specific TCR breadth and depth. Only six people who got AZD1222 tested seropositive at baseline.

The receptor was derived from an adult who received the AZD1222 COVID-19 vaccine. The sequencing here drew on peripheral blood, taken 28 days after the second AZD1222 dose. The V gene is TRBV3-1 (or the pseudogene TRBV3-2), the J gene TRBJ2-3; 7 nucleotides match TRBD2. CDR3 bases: TGTGCCAGCAGCCAAGATTGGGACTCTGGTGGGGGGGGGCAGTATTTT. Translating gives CASSQDWDSGGGGQYF.